These 15 T cell receptor beta chains were sequenced from one sample in a study of OX40 agonist ivuxolimab in advanced cancers. Library preparation used the immunoSEQ multiplex PCR assay. What TCRdb holds here is the immuneACCESS table cut down to in-frame rearrangements. Part of the clones is not present; checked against another copy, under half of the missing clones reflect an unresolved V gene, and the others are unexplained. For this sample there are tens of thousands of clones; around 93% appear just once. The ten largest clones take up roughly 9.8% of the sample. Sequencing was performed on CD4+ or CD8+ T cells sorted from blood, taken in a trial of the OX40 agonist ivuxolimab. Every receptor here comes from an adult with an advanced solid tumor such as melanoma, head and neck, liver or kidney cancer.

CDR3 nucleotide sequence: TGTGCCATCAGTGAGGGGGGGAAAGGAACTTACAATGAGCAGTTCTTC. This encodes CAISEGGKGTYNEQFF. V usage is TRBV10-3 and J usage is TRBJ2-1, with D perhaps matching TRBD2 (6 bases). Trimming stripped 2 bases from V and 4 bases from J, with 15 bases between. The CDR3 contains 16 residues. Germline-derived CDR1 and CDR2 are ENHRY and SYGVKD.

This chain connects TRBV27 to TRBJ2-4, with 10 bases matching TRBD2. Per the germline V gene, CDR1 is MNHEY and CDR2 is SMNVEV (reference sequence). This CDR3 spans 15 amino acids. V lost 6 bases and J lost 8; bases outside the gene matches: 10. The DNA of the CDR3 is TGTGCCAGCAGAGGTCTTCTAGCGGGAGTTTACATTCAGTACTTC. Protein product: CASRGLLAGVYIQYF.

The genes are TRBV9 and TRBJ1-1; D call uncertain. V dropped 3 bases and J dropped 6 bases, with 9 bases sitting between them. CDR1 and CDR2 from the germline V gene are SGDLS and YYNGEE. CDR3 length: 12 residues. This CDR3 reads CASSGASAEAFF. The CDR3 DNA is TGTGCCAGCAGCGGTGCTTCTGCTGAAGCTTTCTTT.

This chain uses TRBV7-6 with TRBJ1-6; TRBD1 is a possible D gene (5 bases). In germline, CDR1 is SGHVS, CDR2 FNYEAQ. The CDR3 has 14 amino acids. Trimming left V 0 bases short and J 8 bases short, with 8 bases between. Written as DNA, the CDR3 is TGTGCCAGCAGCTTAGCCGGCAGGGATTCACCCCTCCACTTT. Translating it yields CASSLAGRDSPLHF.

This chain links TRBV19 with TRBJ2-7, with unresolved D. There are 14 residues in the CDR3. Germline V lookup: CDR1 LNHDA, CDR2 SQIVND (reference sequence). The germline V and J ends were trimmed by 7 bases and 1 base, with 14 bases remaining between them. CDR3 nucleotides: TGTGCCAGTAAAGCGACAAGCCTTTCCTACGAGCAGTACGTC. This codes for CASKATSLSYEQYV.

For the CDR3, the DNA is TGCGCCAGCAGCCAAATAGCGGGGGTCAATGAGCAGTTCTTC. This sequence encodes CASSQIAGVNEQFF. The chain has TRBV4-1 and TRBJ2-1; TRBD2 matches 9 bases. V shed 2 bases and J 6 bases; nucleotides not matched to a gene: 2. The CDR3 runs 14 residues. Per the germline V gene, CDR1 is MGHRA and CDR2 is YSYEKL.

The chain links TRBV27 to TRBJ2-1; 10 bases fit TRBD2. V lost 7 bases and J lost 1; bases outside the gene matches: 4. Germline assignment: CDR1 MNHEY and CDR2 SMNVEV (reference sequence). The length of the CDR3 is 15 residues. The CDR3 nucleotides are TGTGCCAGCACAGCGGGAGGGCCGTCCTACAATGAGCAGTTCTTC. It translates to CASTAGGPSYNEQFF.

This chain connects TRBV7-9 to TRBJ2-3; weak D call: TRBD2 (5 bases). The CDR3 is 13 residues long. V gave up 1 base and J gave up 3 bases, with 5 bases separating them. In germline, CDR1 is SEHNR, CDR2 FQNEAQ (reference sequence). The CDR3 nucleotides are TGTGCCAGCAGCTTAGGGAGGACAGATACGCAGTATTTT. Translating it yields CASSLGRTDTQYF.

The V and J genes are TRBV11-2 and TRBJ2-7; weak D call: TRBD2 (6 bases). The length of the CDR3 is 15 residues. Germline V gene data show CDR1 as SGHAT and CDR2 as FQNNGV. The germline V and J ends were trimmed by 4 bases and 2 bases, with 15 bases remaining between them. CDR3 sequence: CASSSEGSGAYEQYV. CDR3 nucleotide sequence: TGTGCCAGCAGCTCGGAGGGGTCGGGAGCCTACGAGCAGTACGTC.

The chain combines TRBV28 with TRBJ1-3; D is possibly TRBD1 (5 bases). This CDR3 contains 14 residues. In germline, CDR1 is MDHEN, CDR2 SYDVKM. The V gene lost 3 bases and the J gene lost 6 bases, with 12 bases spanning the gap. The CDR3 DNA reads TGTGCCAGCAGTTTGGGGGTGGATCCAAACACCATATATTTT. This codes for CASSLGVDPNTIYF.

The rearrangement links TRBV25-1 to TRBJ1-4; D remains ambiguous. Germline values: CDR1 MGHDK, CDR2 SYGVNS. The V end was cut by 3 bases, the J end by 1 base, with 9 bases between. The CDR3 has 15 amino acids. CDR3 nucleotide sequence: TGTGCCAGCAGTGAGATCAAGGGAACTAATGAAAAACTGTTTTTT. Amino acid sequence: CASSEIKGTNEKLFF.

This clone is a singleton in its sample. The rearrangement uses TRBV7-8 and TRBJ2-1; D perhaps matches TRBD2 (5 bases). The CDR3 extends over 15 amino acids. Germline lookup yields CDR1 SGHVS and CDR2 FQNEAQ. V shed 2 bases and J shed 2 bases, with 10 bases lying between them. CDR3 sequence (DNA): TGTGCCAGCAGCTTACTTCGCGGGCCCTACAATGAGCAGTTCTTC. Encoded protein: CASSLLRGPYNEQFF.

A single count supports this clone. Mismatch with germline at one junction end may stem from a read error. Within the sample, other DNA sequences also encode this same CDR3. The chain carries TRBV7-6 and TRBJ2-1; 10 bases line up with TRBD2. The CDR3 runs to 14 residues. From germline, CDR1 is SGHVS and CDR2 FNYEAQ. CDR3 residues: CASRDPSSGSSLFF. The CDR3 DNA is TGCGCCAGCAGGGATCCTTCTAGCGGGAGTTCTCTGTTCTTC.

The chain carries TRBV4-2 and TRBJ1-1, with D possibly matching TRBD1 (6 bases). The V end was cut by 4 bases, the J end by 5 bases, with 17 bases between. Germline V lookup: CDR1 LGHNA, CDR2 YNFKEQ. The CDR3 contains 15 residues. The CDR3 nucleotides are TGTGCCAGCAGCCGCGGTGGGGGCCGAACGACTGAAGCTTTCTTT. Protein: CASSRGGGRTTEAFF.

V is TRBV7-3 and J is TRBJ2-1; TRBD2 matches at 9 bases. The CDR3 consists of 15 residues. Trimming cost V 5 bases and J 8 bases; bases outside gene matches: 10. Per germline, CDR1 SGHTA and CDR2 FQGTGA. CDR3: CASSPSGGKADEQFF. The CDR3 DNA follows: TGTGCCAGCAGCCCGAGCGGGGGGAAAGCCGATGAGCAGTTCTTC.